The present entry profiles one TCR beta chain with its context. Its specificity is unknown. PCR primers comprised 60 Vbeta and 13 Jbeta primers. Some clones are missing from TCRdb's copy, which holds only in-frame ones; the method was immunoSEQ multiplex PCR. Of about 160,000 clones listed, over 60% are singletons. This CDR3 region has 15 residues. This entry belongs to a study of cytomegalovirus exposure and HLA in healthy donors. The wider study: Caucasian-associated ancestry cluster membership applied to about 80% of around 400 genotyped donors.

General study findings and limits: A highly shared variant cluster was judged a likely technical artifact. CMV serostatus stood as the only immune exposure information on hand.

This receptor was identified in a woman aged 25 to 39 in good health and CMV-seronegative. The sample taken for sequencing was PBMCs. The chain joins TRBV21-1 to TRBJ2-1; the D call of TRBD2 is as the table states it, not checked on the DNA. TRBV21-1 is an annotated pseudogene. This chain's CDR3 is CASQLASGTYNEQFF. The DNA of the CDR3 is TGTGCCAGCCAACTAGCTAGCGGGACCTACAATGAGCAGTTCTTC.